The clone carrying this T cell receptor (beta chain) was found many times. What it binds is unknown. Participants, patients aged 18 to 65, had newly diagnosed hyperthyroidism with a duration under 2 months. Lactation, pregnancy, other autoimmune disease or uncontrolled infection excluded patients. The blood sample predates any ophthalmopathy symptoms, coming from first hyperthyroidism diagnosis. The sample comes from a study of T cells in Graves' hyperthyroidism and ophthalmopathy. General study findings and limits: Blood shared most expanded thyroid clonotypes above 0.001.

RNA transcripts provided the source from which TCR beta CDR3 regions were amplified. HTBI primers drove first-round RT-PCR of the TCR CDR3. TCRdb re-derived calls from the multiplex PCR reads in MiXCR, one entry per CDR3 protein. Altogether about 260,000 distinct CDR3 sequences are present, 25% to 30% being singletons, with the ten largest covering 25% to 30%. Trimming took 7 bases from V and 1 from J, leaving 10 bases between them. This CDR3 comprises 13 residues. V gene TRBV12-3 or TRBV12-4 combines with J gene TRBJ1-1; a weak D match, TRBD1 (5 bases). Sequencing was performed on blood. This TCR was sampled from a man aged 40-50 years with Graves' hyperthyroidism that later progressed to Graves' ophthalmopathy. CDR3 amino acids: CASIKGQNTEAFF. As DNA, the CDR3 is TGTGCCAGCATAAAGGGGCAGAACACTGAAGCTTTCTTT.